This T cell receptor (beta chain) was captured in a study of shared clonotypes between healthy human individuals. There are a few counts of this clone. The protocol was immunoSEQ multiplex PCR, while the TCRdb copy is restricted to in-frame clones and leaves out a portion. The table records about 1 million clones, more than 60% of them present only once. V shed 3 bases and J shed 3 bases, with 15 bases lying between them. CDR3 length: 15 residues. Germline CDR1 is ENHRY and CDR2 is SYGVKD. Sample: memory CD4+ T cells sorted from blood. As for subset: CD45RA-negative fraction. This receptor was taken from a man younger than 35 in good health. This sequence joins TRBV10-3 and TRBJ2-7, with D possibly TRBD1 on 5 matching bases. The chain's CDR3 is CAISDGAGRGYEQYF. The CDR3 region has the DNA TGTGCCATCAGTGATGGGGCAGGTCGTGGCTACGAGCAGTACTTC.